This is a list of T cell receptor beta chains from one sample in a study of OX40 agonist ivuxolimab in advanced cancers. The protocol was immunoSEQ multiplex PCR, while the TCRdb copy is restricted to in-frame clones and leaves out a portion. The data hold roughly 35,000 clones, with about 90% observed a single time. The sample here was CD4+ or CD8+ T cells sorted from blood, taken in a trial of the OX40 agonist ivuxolimab. Every receptor here comes from an adult with an advanced solid tumor such as melanoma, head and neck, liver or kidney cancer. Both conserved end residues are trimmed from each CDR3. The listing skips clone size in some rows; elsewhere it reads once, few, many or a size class.

clone_size,v_call,cdr3_aa
NA,TRBV27,ASSPTGNEKLF
NA,TRBV27,ASSLSAVSYNEQF
NA,TRBV6-5,ASSYGQGFYGYT
NA,TRBV15,ATSREKSPLH
NA,TRBV9,ASSVYEGSVTDTQY
NA,TRBV7-8,ASSLSTNYGYT
once,TRBV7-2,ASSFHLAGGQDEQF
NA,TRBV30,AWSVATTYEQY
NA,TRBV28,ASTQQGNYGYT
NA,TRBV29-1,SAPSWGVYGYT
NA,TRBV30,ACYAGGIPYTEAF
NA,TRBV28,ASGGLGPEETQY
few,TRBV5-6,ASSLELAGAGEQY
NA,TRBV23-1,ASPPPAPPQETQY
NA,TRBV7-3,ASSFDTSYEQY
NA,TRBV7-2,ASSSGQGANTGELF
once,TRBV7-3,ASSLVSGGYGYT
once,TRBV5-4,ASTYTDTQY
NA,TRBV19,ASSIGLTYEQY
NA,TRBV27,ASSPQRTSTYEQY
NA,TRBV30,AWISGRFAGYT
NA,TRBV27,ASSRRQGAQAYEQY
NA,TRBV12-2,ASRLYNEQF